This TCR beta chain was documented in a study of CD8+ T cells in alopecia areata. Study background: Each of the treated patients was given oral tofacitinib, 5 to 10 mg twice daily, for moderate-to-severe alopecia areata. Once tofacitinib had been taken for 6 to 18 months, 6 months off drug followed. General study findings and limits: Whereas mice showed it more clearly, TCR sharing across patients was murkier, possibly because of HLA.

Obtained from alopecia areata patients were lesional scalp punch biopsies along with peripheral blood. Reverse transcribed after extraction, RNA yielded cDNA as the sequencing template. The method was immunoSEQ multiplex PCR; TCRdb's version includes in-frame clones alone and lacks a portion of them. The repertoire consists of about 160,000 clones, with around 86% occurring once and the leading ten covering approximately 16%. This clone was seen a handful of times. Antigen specificity is unknown. Germline assignment: CDR1 LGHNT and CDR2 FRNRAP. The CDR3 loop spans 10 amino acids. Between the trimmed V and J ends, which lost 6 bases and 10 bases, there was a span of 7 bases.

The rearrangement joins TRBV12-5 to TRBJ2-1; TRBD2 is a possible D gene (5 bases). The sequence derives from a human donor with alopecia areata. The sample in question was CD8+ T cells sorted from blood, obtained at week 0. The CDR3 here is CASGSGEQFF. The CDR3 DNA reads TGTGCTAGTGGGTCGGGAGAGCAGTTCTTC.